The following is a TCR beta chain sequence with its context. As yet, its antigen is unknown. Produced via immunoSEQ multiplex PCR; TCRdb's table is partial and in-frame only. The table records 2.3 million or so clones, more than 80% of them present only once. This specimen belongs to a study of shared clonotypes between healthy human individuals. Study-wide findings and caveats: The sharing of around 5% of naive CD4 clonotypes was seen across a handful of donors. Compared with memory subsets, naive subsets generally had larger estimated richness.

Trimming shortened V by 0 bases and J by 2 bases, and 13 bases separated the two germline ends. This CDR3 comprises 16 residues. Germline CDR1 SGHRS, CDR2 YFSETQ. Material for sequencing was naive CD4+ T cells from PBMCs. The subset is: CD45RA+ positively selected. This sequence originates from a man between 18 and 35 years old in good health. Some clones in this sample may be carry-over from other donors' samples. The chain employs TRBV5-1 and TRBJ2-3; no firm D call. The CDR3 is CASSLGVFTITDTQYF. The CDR3 DNA is TGCGCCAGCAGCTTGGGAGTTTTTACGATCACAGATACGCAGTATTTT.